This T cell receptor beta chain comes out of a study of T cell responses to AZD1222 COVID-19 vaccine. Study-wide results and limits: Clonal diversity was possibly underestimated; the donors were predominantly white British and more often female. Spike-specific TCR breadth and depth grew following two AZD1222 doses.

On this clone itself: As yet, its antigen is unknown.

CDR3 length equals 13 residues. CDR1 is KGHDR, CDR2 SFDVKD, per germline. V lost 4 bases, J lost 7 bases, and 9 bases lay in between. Data came from immunoSEQ multiplex PCR; TCRdb stores just in-frame clones and leaves some out. This table has approximately 70,000 clones, around 87% appearing once. The rearrangement joins TRBV24-1 to TRBJ2-2; perhaps TRBD1 as D (5 bases). The TCR comes from an adult in good health. The material sequenced was peripheral blood, taken on day 0 of AZD1222 vaccination. The CDR3 spells CATSERRGGELFF. For the CDR3, the DNA is TGTGCCACCAGTGAGCGTAGGGGCGGGGAGCTGTTTTTT.